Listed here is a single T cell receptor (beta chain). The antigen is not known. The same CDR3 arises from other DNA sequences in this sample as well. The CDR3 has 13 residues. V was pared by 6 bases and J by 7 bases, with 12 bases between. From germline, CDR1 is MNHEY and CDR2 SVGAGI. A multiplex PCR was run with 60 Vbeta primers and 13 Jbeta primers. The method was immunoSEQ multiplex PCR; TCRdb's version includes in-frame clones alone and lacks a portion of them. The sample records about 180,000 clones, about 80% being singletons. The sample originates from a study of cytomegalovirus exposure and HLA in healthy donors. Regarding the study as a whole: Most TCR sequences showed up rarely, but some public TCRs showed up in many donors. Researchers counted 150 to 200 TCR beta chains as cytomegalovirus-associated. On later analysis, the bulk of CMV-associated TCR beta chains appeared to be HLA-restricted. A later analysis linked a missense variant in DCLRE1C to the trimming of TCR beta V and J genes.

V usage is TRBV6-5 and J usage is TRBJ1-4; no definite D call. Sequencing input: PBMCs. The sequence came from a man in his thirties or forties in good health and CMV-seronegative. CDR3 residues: CASREQPGEKLFF. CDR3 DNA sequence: TGTGCCAGCAGGGAACAACCAGGTGAAAAACTGTTTTTT.